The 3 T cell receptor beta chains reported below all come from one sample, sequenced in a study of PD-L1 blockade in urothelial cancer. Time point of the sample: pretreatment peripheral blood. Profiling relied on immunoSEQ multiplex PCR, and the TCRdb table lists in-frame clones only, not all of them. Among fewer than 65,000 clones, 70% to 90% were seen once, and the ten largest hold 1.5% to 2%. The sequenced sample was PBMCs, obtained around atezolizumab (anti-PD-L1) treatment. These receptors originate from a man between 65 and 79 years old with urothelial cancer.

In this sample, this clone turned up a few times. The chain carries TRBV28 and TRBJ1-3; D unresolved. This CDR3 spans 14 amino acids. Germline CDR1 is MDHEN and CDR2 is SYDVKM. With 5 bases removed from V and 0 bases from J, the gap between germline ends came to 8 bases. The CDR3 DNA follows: TGTGCCAGCAGTCTAGCGATCTCTGGAAACACCATATATTTT. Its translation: CASSLAISGNTIYF.

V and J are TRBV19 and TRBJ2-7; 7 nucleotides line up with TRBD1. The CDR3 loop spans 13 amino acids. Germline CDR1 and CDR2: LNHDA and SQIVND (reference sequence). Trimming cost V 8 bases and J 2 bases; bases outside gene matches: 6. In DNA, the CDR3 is TGTGCCAGTTCCGGGACAGTGCCCTACGAGCAGTACTTC. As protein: CASSGTVPYEQYF.

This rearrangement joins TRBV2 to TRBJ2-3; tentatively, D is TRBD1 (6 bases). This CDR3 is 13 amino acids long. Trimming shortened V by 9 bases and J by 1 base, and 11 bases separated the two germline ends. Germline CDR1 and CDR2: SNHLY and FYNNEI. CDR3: CARTGDGTDTQYF. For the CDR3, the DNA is TGTGCCAGGACAGGAGACGGCACAGATACGCAGTATTTT.